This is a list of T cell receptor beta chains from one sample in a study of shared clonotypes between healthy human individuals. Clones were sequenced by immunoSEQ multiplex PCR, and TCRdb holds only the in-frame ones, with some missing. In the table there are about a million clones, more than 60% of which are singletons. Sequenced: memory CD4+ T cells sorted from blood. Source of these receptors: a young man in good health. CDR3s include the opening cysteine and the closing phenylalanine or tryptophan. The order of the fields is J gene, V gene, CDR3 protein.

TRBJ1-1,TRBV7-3,CASSPGTGGLAFF
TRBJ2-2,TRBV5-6,CASSLNGLAGIGELFF
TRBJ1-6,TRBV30,CAWSVEGYNSPLHF
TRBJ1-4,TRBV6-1,CATTGQGDEKLFF
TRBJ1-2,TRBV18,CASSLHPGQGTGGYTF
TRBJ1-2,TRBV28,CASSSPAGGGYTF
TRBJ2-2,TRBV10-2,CASTDSGTLLNTGELFF
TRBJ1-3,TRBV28,CASTTSGQRSGNTIYF
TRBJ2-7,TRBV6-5,CASSPASASYEQYF
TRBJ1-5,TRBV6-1,CASLYQPQHF
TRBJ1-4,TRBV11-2,CASSVPPGQEALPEKLFF
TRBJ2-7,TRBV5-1,CASSLLRDRYYEQYF
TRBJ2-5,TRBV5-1,CASSRQGGGGTRETQYF
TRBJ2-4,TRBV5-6,CASSSSRGAKNIQYF
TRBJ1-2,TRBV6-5,CASGGTGASFYGYTF
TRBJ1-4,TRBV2,CASSETGQGNEKLFF
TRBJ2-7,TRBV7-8,CASSLLGGYEQYF
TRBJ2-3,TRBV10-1,CASSSGLAVLDTQYF
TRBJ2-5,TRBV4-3,CASSQEPLGAGNQETQYF
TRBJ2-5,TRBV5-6,CASRRTSGGQETQYF
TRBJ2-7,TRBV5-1,CASSLTSPSYEQYF
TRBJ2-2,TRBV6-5,CASRPAGDHGELFF
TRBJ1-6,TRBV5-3,CARSIGDSFFSPLHF
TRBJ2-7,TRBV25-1,CASSGGSGVHEQYF
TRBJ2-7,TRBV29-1,CSVELGGHEQYF
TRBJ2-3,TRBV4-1,CASSGGSTDTQYF
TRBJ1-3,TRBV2,CASSGRAHSGNTIYF
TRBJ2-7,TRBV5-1,CASSPQQGRDEQYF
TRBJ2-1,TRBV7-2,CASSPERGRVNNEQFF
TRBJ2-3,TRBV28,CASSAGDADTQYF
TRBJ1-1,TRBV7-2,CASSPSGVTNTEAFF
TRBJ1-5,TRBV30,CAWSVKGGSNQPQHF
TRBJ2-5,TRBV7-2,CASSLHSSGTWETQYF
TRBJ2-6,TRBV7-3,CASSLFPSGANVLTF
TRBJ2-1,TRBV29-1,CSVETGLAETYNEQFF
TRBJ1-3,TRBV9,CASSPRAPRVGNTIYF
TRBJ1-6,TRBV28,CASSSPEQLSKALHF
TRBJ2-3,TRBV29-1,CSVGQVDTQYF
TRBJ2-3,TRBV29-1,CSVCLAGGSTDTQYF
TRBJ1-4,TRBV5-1,CASSLDSLDNEKLFF
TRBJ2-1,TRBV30,CAWSVGGRVAEQFF
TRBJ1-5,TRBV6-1,CASSESGFSNQPQHF
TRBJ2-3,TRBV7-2,CASSLGPAESTDTQYF
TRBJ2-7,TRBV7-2,CASSPRLSYEQYF
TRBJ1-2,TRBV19,CASSPQGEGRDGYTF
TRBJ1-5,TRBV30,CAWSGGQVSNQPQHF
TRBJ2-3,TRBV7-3,CASSLVPAGYDTQYF
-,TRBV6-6,CASSYMGGEQYF